One sample yielded the 7 T cell receptor beta chains listed below, sequenced in a study of T cell repertoires in cytomegalovirus infection. TCRdb processed the reads anew with MiXCR; each CDR3 protein has one entry. The sample contains 130,000 or so distinct CDR3 sequences, approximately 5.9% of which appear only once. The sample taken for sequencing was PBMCs. The source of these receptors is a human donor in good health (CMV status not recorded). Some clones in this sample may be carry-over from other donors' samples.

The chain has TRBV4-3 and TRBJ1-6; no reliable D call. CDR1 and CDR2 (germline): LGHNA, YSLEER. The CDR3 is 13 amino acids. Trimming pared 4 bases from V and 7 bases from J, leaving 8 bases between. The CDR3 DNA is TGCGCCAGCAGCCTCAAATCAAATTCACCCCTCCACTTT. Amino acids: CASSLKSNSPLHF.

This clonotype was observed a few times. The chain is built from TRBV29-1 and TRBJ1-6, with D perhaps matching TRBD1 (5 bases). Germline-derived CDR1 and CDR2 are SQVTM and ANQGSEA. The CDR3 consists of 18 residues. V was pared by 5 bases and J by 2 bases, with 22 bases between. CDR3 sequence reads: CSVRPGTDLPPYNSPLHF. CDR3 DNA sequence: TGCAGCGTTCGCCCCGGGACTGACTTACCTCCCTATAATTCACCCCTCCACTTT.

A few counts support this clonotype. The rearrangement uses TRBV19 and TRBJ1-2; possible D gene TRBD1, 6 bases. The CDR3 is 15 residues long. Germline V gives CDR1 LNHDA, CDR2 SQIVND (reference sequence). With 5 bases removed from V and 8 bases from J, the gap between germline ends came to 21 bases. CDR3 in DNA: TGTGCCAGTAGTCCCGCCCGGGGGGCGCAATACGGCTACACCTTC. Protein: CASSPARGAQYGYTF.

This clonotype has ten or more counts. The rearrangement uses TRBV12-3 or TRBV12-4 and TRBJ1-1; D gene unclear. V was trimmed by 6 bases and J by 1 base, leaving 12 bases between them. The CDR3 extends over 14 amino acids. The chain's CDR3 is CASRPGLANTEAFF. The CDR3 DNA reads TGTGCCAGCAGGCCTGGACTCGCGAACACTGAAGCTTTCTTT.

By proportion, this clonotype is medium-sized (0.01 to 0.1%). V gene TRBV7-8 combines with J gene TRBJ1-5; 7 nucleotides match TRBD1. CDR1 SGHVS and CDR2 FQNEAQ come from the germline V gene. This CDR3 is 15 amino acids long. The J segment lost 3 bases and the V segment lost 5 bases, leaving 7 bases of the junction unmatched. CDR3 DNA sequence: TGTGCCAGCAGCCGGGGACAGACTAACAATCAGCCCCAGCATTTT. Translation: CASSRGQTNNQPQHF.

This clonotype was seen repeatedly, ten times or more. The chain employs TRBV7-2 and TRBJ2-5; no clear D gene. CDR3 size: 13 residues. Germline V CDR1 and CDR2: SGHTA, FQGNSA. V gave up 1 base and J gave up 1 base, with 4 bases separating them. The CDR3 loop is CASSLGFQETQYF. CDR3 coding DNA: TGTGCCAGCAGCTTAGGGTTCCAAGAGACCCAGTACTTC.

This clonotype was observed a few times. This chain links TRBV4-2 with TRBJ1-1; weak D call: TRBD1 (5 bases). In germline, CDR1 is LGHNA, CDR2 YNFKEQ. CDR3 length: 18 residues. Trimming took off 4 bases at V and 0 bases at J, with 21 bases between the two ends. This CDR3 reads CASSRRMRGDKLNTEAFF. As DNA, the CDR3 is TGTGCCAGCAGCCGACGAATGCGGGGGGATAAATTGAACACTGAAGCTTTCTTT.